This entry features one T cell receptor beta chain sequence. This entry belongs to a study of blood T cell repertoires in COVID-19. Study as a whole: The United States, Italy and Spain were the sources of the acute and convalescent COVID-19 samples.

Some clones are missing from TCRdb's copy, which holds only in-frame ones; the method was immunoSEQ multiplex PCR. This table has about 170,000 clones, around 83% appearing once. The clonotype was recovered from a woman of 80 years or more in a cohort sampled during active or convalescent COVID-19. What was sequenced was peripheral blood.

Here the CDR3 reads CATSDRSGRGDNEQFF. The CDR3, as DNA: TGTGCCACCAGTGACCGTAGCGGGAGGGGGGACAATGAGCAGTTCTTC. This rearrangement joins TRBV24-1 to TRBJ2-1; 11 bases line up with TRBD2. With 4 bases clipped from V and 5 bases from J, the junction kept 6 bases outside the gene matches. This CDR3 region has 16 residues. The V gene's germline CDR1 is KGHDR and CDR2 SFDVKD.